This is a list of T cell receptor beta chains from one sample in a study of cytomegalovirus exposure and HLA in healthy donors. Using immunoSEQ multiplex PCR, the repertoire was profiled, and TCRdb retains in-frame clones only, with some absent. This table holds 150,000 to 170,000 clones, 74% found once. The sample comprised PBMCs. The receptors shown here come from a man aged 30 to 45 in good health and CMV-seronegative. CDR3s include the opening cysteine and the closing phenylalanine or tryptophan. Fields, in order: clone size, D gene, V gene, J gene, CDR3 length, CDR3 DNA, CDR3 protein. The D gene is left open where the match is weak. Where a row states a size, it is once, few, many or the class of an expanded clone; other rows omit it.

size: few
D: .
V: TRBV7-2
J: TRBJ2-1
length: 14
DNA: TGTGCCAGCAGCTTAGATCCCGGGTCCCATGAGCAGTTCTTC
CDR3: CASSLDPGSHEQFF

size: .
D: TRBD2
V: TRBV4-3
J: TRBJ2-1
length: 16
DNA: TGCGCCAGCAGCCAAGATACTAGCGGGGGGGTAAATGAGCAGTTCTTC
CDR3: CASSQDTSGGVNEQFF

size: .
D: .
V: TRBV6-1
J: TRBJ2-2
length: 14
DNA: TGTGCCAGCAGGGGGACACCGAACACCGGGGAGCTGTTTTTT
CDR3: CASRGTPNTGELFF

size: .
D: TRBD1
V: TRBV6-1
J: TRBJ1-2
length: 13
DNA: TGTGCCAGCAGTGAAGCGCGGACAGGAGGCTACACCTTC
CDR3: CASSEARTGGYTF

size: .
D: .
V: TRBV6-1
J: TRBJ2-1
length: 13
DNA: TGTGCCAGCAGTGAAGCTTACTACAATGAGCAGTTCTTC
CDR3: CASSEAYYNEQFF

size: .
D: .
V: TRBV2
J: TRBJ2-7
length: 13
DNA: TGTGCCAGCAGTGCTGGGGGCCCCTACGAGCAGTACTTC
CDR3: CASSAGGPYEQYF

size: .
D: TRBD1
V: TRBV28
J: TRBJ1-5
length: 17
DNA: TGTGCCAGCAGTCTATTAATCCGGGACAGGGGAGATCAGCCCCAGCATTTT
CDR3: CASSLLIRDRGDQPQHF

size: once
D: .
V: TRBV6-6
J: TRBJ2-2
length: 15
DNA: TGTGCCAGTACACGACCAGGGGGGCGAGGCGGGGAGCTGTTTTTT
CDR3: CASTRPGGRGGELFF

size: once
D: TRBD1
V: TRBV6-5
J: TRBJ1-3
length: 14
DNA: TGTGCCAGCGCCGGAACAGGGGCTGGAAACACCATATATTTT
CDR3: CASAGTGAGNTIYF

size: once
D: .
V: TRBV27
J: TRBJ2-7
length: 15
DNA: TGTGCCAGCAGTTTCATTGGGGGGACCTCCTACGAGCAGTACTTC
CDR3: CASSFIGGTSYEQYF

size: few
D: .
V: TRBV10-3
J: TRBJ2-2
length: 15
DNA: TGTGCCATCAGTGATCCTAGATCGAACACCGGGGAGCTGTTTTTT
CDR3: CAISDPRSNTGELFF

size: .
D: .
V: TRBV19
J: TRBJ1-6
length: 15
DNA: TGTGCCAGTAGTACCGAGGACAGTTATAATTCACCCCTCCACTTT
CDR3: CASSTEDSYNSPLHF

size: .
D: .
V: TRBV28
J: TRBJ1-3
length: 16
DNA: TGTGCCAGCAGTCCCGGGGGAGGCTACTCTGGAAACACCATATATTTT
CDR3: CASSPGGGYSGNTIYF

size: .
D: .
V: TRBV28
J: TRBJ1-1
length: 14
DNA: TGTGCCAGCACCCCCCCCGCCGGGATTCCTGAAGCTTTCTTT
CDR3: CASTPPAGIPEAFF

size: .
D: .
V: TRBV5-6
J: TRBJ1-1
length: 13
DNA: TGTGCCAGCAGCTGGGGACTTAACACTGAAGCTTTCTTT
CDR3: CASSWGLNTEAFF

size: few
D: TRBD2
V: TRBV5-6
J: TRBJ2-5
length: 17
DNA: TGTGCCAGCCAGAACGGAATAGCGGGGGAACATCAAGAGACCCAGTACTTC
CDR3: CASQNGIAGEHQETQYF

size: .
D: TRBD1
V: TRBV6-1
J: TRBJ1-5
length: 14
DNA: TGTGCCAGCGGACCGGGACAGGGAGATCAGCCCCAGCATTTT
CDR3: CASGPGQGDQPQHF

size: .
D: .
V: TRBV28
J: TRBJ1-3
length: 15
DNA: TGTGCCAGCAGTTCTGTAGGGGGGGGTGGAAACACCATATATTTT
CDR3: CASSSVGGGGNTIYF

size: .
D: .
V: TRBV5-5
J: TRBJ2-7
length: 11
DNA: TGTGCCAGCAGCTACGAGGTCGAGCAGTACTTC
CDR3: CASSYEVEQYF

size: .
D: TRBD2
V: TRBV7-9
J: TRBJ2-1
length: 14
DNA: TGTGCCAGCAGCCTAGCGGGGACATACAATGAGCAGTTCTTC
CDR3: CASSLAGTYNEQFF

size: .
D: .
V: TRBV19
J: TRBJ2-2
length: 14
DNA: TGTGCCAGCGAGAAGGGGCTCAACACCGGGGAGCTGTTTTTT
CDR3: CASEKGLNTGELFF

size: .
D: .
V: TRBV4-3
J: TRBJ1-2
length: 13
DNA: TGCGCCAGCAGCCAAGATCGCGGGGGTGGCTACACCTTC
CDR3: CASSQDRGGGYTF

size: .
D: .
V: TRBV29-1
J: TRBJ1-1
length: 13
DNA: TGCAGCGCCCTTTGGGACTCGGAGCGGGGAGCTTTCTTT
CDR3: CSALWDSERGAFF

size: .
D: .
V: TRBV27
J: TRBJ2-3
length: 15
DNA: TGTGCCAGCAGTTTAGTGAGTTCTAGCACAGATACGCAGTATTTT
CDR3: CASSLVSSSTDTQYF

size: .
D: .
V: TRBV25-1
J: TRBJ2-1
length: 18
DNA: TGTGCCAGCAGTGAGCTATCAGTCCGGAGACCCACCTACAATGAGCAGTTCTTC
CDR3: CASSELSVRRPTYNEQFF

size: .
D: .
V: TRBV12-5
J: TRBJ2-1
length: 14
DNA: TGTGCTAGTGGTTTAAACTCCCGAGGGAATGAGCAGTTCTTC
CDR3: CASGLNSRGNEQFF

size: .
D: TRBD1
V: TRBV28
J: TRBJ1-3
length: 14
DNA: TGTGCCAGCAGTTCAACAGGGGGCGGAAACACCATATATTTT
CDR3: CASSSTGGGNTIYF

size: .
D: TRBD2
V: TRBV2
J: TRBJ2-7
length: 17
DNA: TGTGCCAGCAGTGAAGGGGGGATAGCGGGGACCTCCTACGAGCAGTACTTC
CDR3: CASSEGGIAGTSYEQYF

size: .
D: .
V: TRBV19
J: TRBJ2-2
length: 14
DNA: TGTGCCAGTAGTCAGGGGTTGGCCACCGGGGAGCTGTTTTTT
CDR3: CASSQGLATGELFF

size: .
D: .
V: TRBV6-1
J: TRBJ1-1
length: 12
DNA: TGTGCCAGCAGGGAAGGGACACGTAGAGCTTTCTTT
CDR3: CASREGTRRAFF

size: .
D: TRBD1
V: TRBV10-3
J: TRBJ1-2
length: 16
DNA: TGTGCCATCCAAGGGACAGGGGGTTCTCTTAACAATGGCTACACCTTC
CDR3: CAIQGTGGSLNNGYTF

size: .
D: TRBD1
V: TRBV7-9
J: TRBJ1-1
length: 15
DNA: TGTGCCAGCAGCCCGTGGACAGGGGATTTGGGTGAAGCTTTCTTT
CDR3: CASSPWTGDLGEAFF

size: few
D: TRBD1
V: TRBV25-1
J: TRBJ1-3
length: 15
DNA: TGTGCCAGTACCCTCGGGACAGGGGCTGGAAACACCATATATTTT
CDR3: CASTLGTGAGNTIYF

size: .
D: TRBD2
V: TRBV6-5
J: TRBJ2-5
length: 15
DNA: TGTGCCAGCAGTATCGATGTCGGGGGGAAGGAGACCCAGTACTTC
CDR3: CASSIDVGGKETQYF

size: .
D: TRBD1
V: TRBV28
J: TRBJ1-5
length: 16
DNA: TGTGCCAGCAGTTCCCGGGCAGGGGGCAACAATCAGCCCCAGCATTTT
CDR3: CASSSRAGGNNQPQHF

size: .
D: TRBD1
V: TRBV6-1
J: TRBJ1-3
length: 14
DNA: TGTGCCAGCACGGGACAGAACTCTGGAAACACCATATATTTT
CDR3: CASTGQNSGNTIYF

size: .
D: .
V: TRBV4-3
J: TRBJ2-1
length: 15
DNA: TGCGCCAGCAGCCAAGAAGGGCAGGGTCTAAATGAGCAGTTCTTC
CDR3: CASSQEGQGLNEQFF

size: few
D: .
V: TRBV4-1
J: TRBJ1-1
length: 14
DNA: TGCGCCAGCAGCCAAGGGCCAACGAACACTGAAGCTTTCTTT
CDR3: CASSQGPTNTEAFF

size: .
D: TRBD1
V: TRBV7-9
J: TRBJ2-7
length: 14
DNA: TGTGCCAGCAGCTTAGGGCAGGGGGTCGACGAGCAGTACTTC
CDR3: CASSLGQGVDEQYF

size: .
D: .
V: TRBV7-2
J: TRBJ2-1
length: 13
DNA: TGTGCCAGCAGACAGGGATCTATGGATGAGCAGTTCTTC
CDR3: CASRQGSMDEQFF

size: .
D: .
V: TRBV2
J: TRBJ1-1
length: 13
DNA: TGTGCCAGCAGGGAGGTCATGAACACTGAAGCTTTCTTT
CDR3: CASREVMNTEAFF

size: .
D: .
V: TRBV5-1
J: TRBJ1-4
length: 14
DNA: TGCGCCAGCAGCTTGGCACAAGGAGGGGAAAAACTGTTTTTT
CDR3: CASSLAQGGEKLFF

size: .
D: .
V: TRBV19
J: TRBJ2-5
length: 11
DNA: TGTGCCAGTGGACTTCAAGAGACCCAGTACTTC
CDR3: CASGLQETQYF

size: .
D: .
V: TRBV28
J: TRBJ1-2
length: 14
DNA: TGTGCCAGCAGTCTGGGGGCAGGGAACTATGGCTACACCTTC
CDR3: CASSLGAGNYGYTF

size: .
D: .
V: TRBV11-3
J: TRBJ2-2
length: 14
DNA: TGTGCCAGCAGCTTAGGGCAGGGGACCGGGGAGCTGTTTTTT
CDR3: CASSLGQGTGELFF

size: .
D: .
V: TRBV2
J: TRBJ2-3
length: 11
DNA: TGTGCCAGCAGGAGGGTGGATACGCAGTATTTT
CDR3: CASRRVDTQYF

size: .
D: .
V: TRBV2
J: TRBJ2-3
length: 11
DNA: TGTGCCAGCAGTGACCGAGATACGCAGTATTTT
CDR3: CASSDRDTQYF

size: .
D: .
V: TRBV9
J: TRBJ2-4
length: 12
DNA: TGTGCCAGCAGCGACTTGCGGAACATTCAGTACTTC
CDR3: CASSDLRNIQYF

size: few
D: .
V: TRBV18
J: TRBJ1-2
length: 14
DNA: TGTGCCAGCTCACTAACGGGGGGCGAGTATGGCTACACCTTC
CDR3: CASSLTGGEYGYTF

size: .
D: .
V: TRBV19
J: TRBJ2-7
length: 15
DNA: TGTGCCAGTAGTGCTGTACCGGGACACCACTACGAGCAGTACTTC
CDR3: CASSAVPGHHYEQYF

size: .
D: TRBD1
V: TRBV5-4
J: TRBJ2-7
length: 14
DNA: TGTGCCAGCAACCCGGGACAGCCGAGCTACGAGCAGTACTTC
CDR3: CASNPGQPSYEQYF

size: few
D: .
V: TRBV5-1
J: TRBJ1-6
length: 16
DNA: TGCGCCAGCAGCTTGGAGGGGGGGTCCTATAATTCACCCCTCCACTTT
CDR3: CASSLEGGSYNSPLHF

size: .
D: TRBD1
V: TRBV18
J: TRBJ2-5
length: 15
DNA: TGTGCCAGCTCAGTGGGACAGGGGAAGAGTGGGACCCAGTACTTC
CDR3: CASSVGQGKSGTQYF

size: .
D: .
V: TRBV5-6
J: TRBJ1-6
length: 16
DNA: TGTGCCAGCAGCCTCTCCCCGACAGAAAGAAATTCACCCCTCCACTTT
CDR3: CASSLSPTERNSPLHF

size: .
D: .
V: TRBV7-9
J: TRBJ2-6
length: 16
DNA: TGTGCCAGCAGCTTAGTATCAGGGTCCGGGGCCAACGTCCTGACTTTC
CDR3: CASSLVSGSGANVLTF